The source of this T cell receptor beta chain is a study of OX40 agonist ivuxolimab in advanced cancers. Produced via immunoSEQ multiplex PCR; TCRdb's table is partial and in-frame only. The sample contains more than 60,000 clones, more than 90% of which appear only once. The count of this clone is one. The CDR3 contains 14 residues. Germline CDR1 is MRHNA and CDR2 is SNTAGT. V was pared by 9 bases and J by 1 base, with 16 bases between. This specimen was CD4+ or CD8+ T cells sorted from blood, taken in a trial of the OX40 agonist ivuxolimab. The clonotype originates from an adult with an advanced solid tumor such as melanoma, head and neck, liver or kidney cancer. The V call is TRBV6-4, the J call TRBJ2-7; TRBD1 is a possible D gene (6 bases). The CDR3 DNA follows: TGTGCCAGGAGTTTTAGACAGGTTTCCTACGAGCAGTACTTC. Translating it yields CARSFRQVSYEQYF.